This T cell receptor (beta chain) was identified during a study of OX40 agonist ivuxolimab in advanced cancers. Study overall: Those treated in dose escalation had hepatocellular carcinoma, melanoma, renal cell cancer or head and neck cancer.

Exclusion applied to patients with autoimmune disease history or systemic immunosuppression. Regarding the study as a whole: The 0.1-3.0 mg/kg partial responders had among the lowest clonal expansion. Still undetermined is the antigen specificity of the expanded peripheral T cells.

Trimming cost V 4 bases and J 6 bases; bases outside gene matches: 12. This CDR3 spans 16 amino acids. Germline CDR1 LGHNA, CDR2 YSLEER. Concerning this clone itself: Antigen: not known.

TCRdb's copy holds only in-frame clones and misses some; the assay was immunoSEQ multiplex PCR. This sample has about 91,000 clones, with 80% to 90% found just once. The specimen was CD4+ or CD8+ T cells sorted from blood, collected in a trial of the OX40 agonist ivuxolimab. The clonotype originates from an adult with an advanced solid tumor such as melanoma, head and neck, liver or kidney cancer. This chain uses TRBV4-3 with TRBJ2-1; 7 bases map to TRBD2. The CDR3 reads CASSPRAGVGRNEQFF. The CDR3 DNA is TGCGCCAGCAGCCCGCGGGCGGGAGTGGGGCGCAATGAGCAGTTCTTC.